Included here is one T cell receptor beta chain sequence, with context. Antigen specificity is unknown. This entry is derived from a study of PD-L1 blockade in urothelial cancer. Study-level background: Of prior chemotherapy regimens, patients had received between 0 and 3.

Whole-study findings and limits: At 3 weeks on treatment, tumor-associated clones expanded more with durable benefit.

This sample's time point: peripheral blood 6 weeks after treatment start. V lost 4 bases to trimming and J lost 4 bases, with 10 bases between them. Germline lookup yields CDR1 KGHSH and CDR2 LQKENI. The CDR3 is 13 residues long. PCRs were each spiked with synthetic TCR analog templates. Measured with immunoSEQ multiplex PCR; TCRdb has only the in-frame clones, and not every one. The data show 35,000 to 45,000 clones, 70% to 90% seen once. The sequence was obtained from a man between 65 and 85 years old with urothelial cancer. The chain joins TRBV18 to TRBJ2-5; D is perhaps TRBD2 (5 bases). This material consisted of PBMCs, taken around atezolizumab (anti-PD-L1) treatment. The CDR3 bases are TGTGCCAGCTCACTAGCGTCCGGAGAGACCCAGTACTTC. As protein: CASSLASGETQYF.